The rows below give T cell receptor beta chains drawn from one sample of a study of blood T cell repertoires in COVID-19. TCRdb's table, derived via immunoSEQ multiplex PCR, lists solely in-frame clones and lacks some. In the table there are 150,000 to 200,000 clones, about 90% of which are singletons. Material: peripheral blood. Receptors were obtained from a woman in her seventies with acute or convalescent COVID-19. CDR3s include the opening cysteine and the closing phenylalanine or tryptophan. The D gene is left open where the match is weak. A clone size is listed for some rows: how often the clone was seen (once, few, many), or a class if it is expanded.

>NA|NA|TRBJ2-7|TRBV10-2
CASSESAGYAYEQYF
TGCGCCAGCAGTGAGTCGGCGGGGTATGCCTACGAGCAGTACTTC
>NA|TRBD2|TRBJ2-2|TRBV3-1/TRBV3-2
CASSPLAGGPSGELFF
TGTGCCAGCAGTCCCCTAGCGGGAGGGCCGTCCGGGGAGCTGTTTTTT
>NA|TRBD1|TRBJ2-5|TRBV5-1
CASSLGGTVQETQYF
TGCGCCAGCAGCTTGGGGGGGACAGTCCAAGAGACCCAGTACTTC
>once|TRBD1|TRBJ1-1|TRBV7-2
CASRKGAARTEAFF
TGTGCCAGCAGGAAGGGGGCGGCCCGTACTGAAGCTTTCTTT
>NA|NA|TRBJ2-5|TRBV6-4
CASRPLGLRGETQYF
TGTGCCAGCAGACCCCTGGGACTAAGGGGGGAGACCCAGTACTTC
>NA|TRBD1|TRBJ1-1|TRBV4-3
CASSQMTGVNTEAFF
TGCGCCAGCAGCCAAATGACAGGGGTGAACACTGAAGCTTTCTTT
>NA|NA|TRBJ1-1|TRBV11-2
CASTAPGSNTEAFF
TGTGCCAGCACAGCGCCTGGATCGAACACTGAAGCTTTCTTT
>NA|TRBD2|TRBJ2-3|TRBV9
CASSVGSSGGARNTQYF
TGTGCCAGCAGCGTAGGTTCCAGCGGGGGGGCCCGGAATACGCAGTATTTT
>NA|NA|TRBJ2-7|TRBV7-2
CASSLGGGTSYEQYF
TGTGCCAGCAGCTTAGGAGGAGGAACCTCCTACGAGCAGTACTTC
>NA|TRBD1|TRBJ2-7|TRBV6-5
CASSSGQQGNEQYF
TGTGCCAGCAGTTCAGGTCAACAGGGGAACGAGCAGTACTTC
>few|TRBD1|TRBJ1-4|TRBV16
CASSQPDRGSEKLFF
TGTGCCAGCAGCCAACCGGACAGGGGGAGTGAAAAACTGTTTTTT
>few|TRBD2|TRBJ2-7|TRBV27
CASRPTSGSLGEQYF
TGTGCCAGCAGACCTACTAGCGGGAGTCTGGGCGAGCAGTACTTC
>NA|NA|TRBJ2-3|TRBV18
CASSEGYTDTQYF
TGTGCCAGCTCAGAGGGATACACAGATACGCAGTATTTT
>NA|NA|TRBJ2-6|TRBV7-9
CATLRGSGANVLTF
TGTGCCACACTTCGGGGCTCTGGGGCCAACGTCCTGACTTTC
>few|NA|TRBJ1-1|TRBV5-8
CASSSSPGLNTEAFF
TGTGCCAGCAGCTCCTCACCAGGCCTGAACACTGAAGCTTTCTTT
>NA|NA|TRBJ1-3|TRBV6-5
CASSPQGSTTIYF
TGTGCCAGCAGCCCCCAGGGGTCGACCACCATATATTTT
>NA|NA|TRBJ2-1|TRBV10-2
CASSVRGVVVDEQFF
TGCGCCAGCAGTGTTCGCGGGGTTGTTGTCGATGAGCAGTTCTTC
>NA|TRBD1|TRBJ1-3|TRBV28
CASRQGVRNTIYF
TGTGCCAGCCGACAGGGGGTTAGAAACACCATATATTTT
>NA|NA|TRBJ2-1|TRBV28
CASSSDLRQFF
TGTGCCAGCAGTTCAGACTTGCGGCAGTTCTTC
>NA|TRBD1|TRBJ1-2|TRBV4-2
CASSPWDRGRYTF
TGTGCCAGCAGCCCATGGGACAGAGGACGATACACCTTC
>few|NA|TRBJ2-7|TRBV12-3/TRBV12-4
CASSQMTYEQYF
TGTGCCAGCAGCCAGATGACCTACGAGCAGTACTTC
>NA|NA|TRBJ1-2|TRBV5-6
CASSSTPTPGYTF
TGTGCCAGCAGCTCTACCCCTACTCCTGGCTACACCTTC